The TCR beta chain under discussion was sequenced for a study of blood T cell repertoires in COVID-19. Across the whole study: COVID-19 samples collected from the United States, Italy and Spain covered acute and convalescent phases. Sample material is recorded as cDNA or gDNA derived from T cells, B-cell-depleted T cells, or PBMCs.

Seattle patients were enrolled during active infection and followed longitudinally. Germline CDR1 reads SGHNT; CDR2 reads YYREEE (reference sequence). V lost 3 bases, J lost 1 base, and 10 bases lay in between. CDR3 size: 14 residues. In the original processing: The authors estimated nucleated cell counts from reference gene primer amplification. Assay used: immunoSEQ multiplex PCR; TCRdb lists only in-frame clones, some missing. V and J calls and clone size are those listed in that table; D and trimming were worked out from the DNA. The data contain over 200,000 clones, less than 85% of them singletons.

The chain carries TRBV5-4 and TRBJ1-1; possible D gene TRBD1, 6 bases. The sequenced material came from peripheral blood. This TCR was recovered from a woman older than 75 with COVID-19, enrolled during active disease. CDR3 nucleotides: TGTGCCAGCAGCTCTGGACAGAAGAACACTGAAGCTTTCTTT. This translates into CASSSGQKNTEAFF. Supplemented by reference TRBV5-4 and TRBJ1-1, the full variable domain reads ETGVTQSPTHLIKTRGQQVTLRCSSQSGHNTVSWYQQALGQGPQFIFQYYREEENGRGNFPPRFSGLQFPNYSSELNVNALELDDSALYLCASSSGQKNTEAFFGQGTRLTVV.